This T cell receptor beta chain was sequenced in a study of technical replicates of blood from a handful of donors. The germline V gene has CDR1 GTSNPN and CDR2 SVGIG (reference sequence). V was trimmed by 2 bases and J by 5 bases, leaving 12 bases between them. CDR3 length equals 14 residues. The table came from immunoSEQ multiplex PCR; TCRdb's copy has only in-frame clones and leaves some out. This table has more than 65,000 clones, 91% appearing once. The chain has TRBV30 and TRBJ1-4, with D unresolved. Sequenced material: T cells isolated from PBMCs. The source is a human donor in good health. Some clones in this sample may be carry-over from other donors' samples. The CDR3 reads CAWSMRRQNEKLFF. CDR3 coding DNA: TGTGCCTGGAGTATGCGGAGGCAGAATGAAAAACTGTTTTTT.